Below are 11 T cell receptor beta chains sequenced from a single sample in a study of blood T cell repertoires in COVID-19. Libraries were prepared by immunoSEQ multiplex PCR; TCRdb keeps only in-frame clonotypes and omits some of them. The table shows over 300,000 clones, with 85% to 90% occurring only once. Sequencing was carried out using PBMCs or T cells enriched from blood (not recorded which). Receptors were obtained from a woman younger than 30 who had recovered from COVID-19.

This clone occurred once. The J gene is TRBJ2-2, the V gene TRBV27, with a tentative D call TRBD2 (6 bases). The V end was cut by 2 bases, the J end by 4 bases, with 14 bases between. Germline V gives CDR1 MNHEY, CDR2 SMNVEV (reference sequence). The CDR3 spans 16 residues. The CDR3 here is CASSLGLARFTGELFF. The DNA for the CDR3 is TGTGCCAGCAGTTTAGGTCTAGCGAGGTTCACCGGGGAGCTGTTTTTT.

V usage is TRBV4-2 and J usage is TRBJ1-5; the D gene is possibly TRBD1 (5 bases). Germline V CDR1 and CDR2: LGHNA, YNFKEQ. CDR3 length: 19 residues. V lost 0 bases and J lost 1, with 19 bases in between. CDR3 nucleotides: TGTGCCAGCAGCCAAGATCTAGGGGATTCGCCAGGGAGCAATCAGCCCCAGCATTTT. Protein: CASSQDLGDSPGSNQPQHF.

This chain uses TRBV18 with TRBJ2-6; TRBD2 aligns across 7 bases. Looked up from germline, CDR1 is KGHSH and CDR2 is LQKENI. V shed 6 bases and J 0 bases; nucleotides not matched to a gene: 8. The CDR3 sequence is 17 residues long. CDR3 sequence reads: CASSRTGGSSGANVLTF. The CDR3 nucleotides read TGTGCCAGCTCTCGAACCGGGGGGAGCTCTGGGGCCAACGTCCTGACTTTC.

This rearrangement joins TRBV28 to TRBJ2-7; 10 bases line up with TRBD1. CDR3 size: 16 residues. CDR1 and CDR2 from the germline V gene are MDHEN and SYDVKM. The junction had 6 bases not matched to a gene; V was cut back by 1 base and J by 3 bases. The CDR3 DNA follows: TGTGCCAGCAGTTTATTCTTTGGGACAGGGGTCTACGAGCAGTACTTC. Protein: CASSLFFGTGVYEQYF. Complete variable domain (other parts from reference TRBV28 and TRBJ2-7): DVKVTQSSRYLVKRTGEKVFLECVQDMDHENMFWYRQDPGLGLRLIYFSYDVKMKEKGDIPEGYSVSREKKERFSLILESASTNQTSMYLCASSLFFGTGVYEQYFGPGTRLTVT.

This rearrangement joins TRBV19 to TRBJ1-3, with 7 positions matching TRBD1. CDR3 size: 16 residues. J lost 0 bases, V lost 8 bases, and 10 bases had no gene match. Germline lookup yields CDR1 LNHDA and CDR2 SQIVND (reference sequence). The CDR3 DNA is TGTGCCAGTCGAACAGGGACAGCTAACTCTGGAAACACCATATATTTT. Its protein is CASRTGTANSGNTIYF.

CDR3 residues: CASEQAYGYTF. The CDR3 region has the DNA TGTGCCAGCGAGCAGGCCTATGGCTACACCTTC. The gene calls are TRBV2 and TRBJ1-2, with D unresolved. The V end was cut by 8 bases, the J end by 4 bases, with 8 bases between. Germline V gene data show CDR1 as SNHLY and CDR2 as FYNNEI. The CDR3 spans 11 residues.

This clone was counted a single time. V is TRBV20-1 and J is TRBJ2-2; TRBD2 matches 8 bases. J was trimmed by 1 base and V by 3 bases; bases with no gene match: 7. CDR3 length: 16 amino acids. Germline values: CDR1 DFQATT, CDR2 SNEGSKA (reference sequence). In DNA, the CDR3 is TGCAGTGCTAGTCCGGCTAGCGGGCAGAACACCGGGGAGCTGTTTTTT. Protein sequence: CSASPASGQNTGELFF.

This clone appeared a few times. The chain is built from TRBV28 and TRBJ1-6; a weak D match, TRBD1 (5 bases). V dropped 11 bases and J dropped 3 bases, with 14 bases sitting between them. Germline V gene lookup returns CDR1 MDHEN and CDR2 SYDVKM. This CDR3 spans 14 amino acids. CDR3: CAALGGVYNSPLHF. As DNA, the CDR3 is TGTGCCGCCCTTGGGGGGGTCTATAATTCACCCCTCCACTTT. Based on the CDR3 plus reference TRBV28 and TRBJ1-6, the full variable domain is DVKVTQSSRYLVKRTGEKVFLECVQDMDHENMFWYRQDPGLGLRLIYFSYDVKMKEKGDIPEGYSVSREKKERFSLILESASTNQTSMYLCAALGGVYNSPLHFGNGTRLTVT.

CDR3 region: CASSPDRPQETQYF. In DNA form, the CDR3 reads TGCGCCAGCAGCCCGGACAGACCCCAAGAGACCCAGTACTTC. The gene calls are TRBV5-1 and TRBJ2-5; D perhaps matches TRBD1 (6 bases). Germline CDR1 and CDR2: SGHRS and YFSETQ. Trimming pared 4 bases from V and 1 base from J, leaving 11 bases between. The CDR3 is 14 residues long.

In its sample, this clone was seen once. V usage is TRBV19 and J usage is TRBJ2-6; possibly TRBD1 for D (5 bases). The CDR3 is 15 residues long. Germline V gives CDR1 LNHDA, CDR2 SQIVND (reference sequence). With 6 bases removed from V and 0 bases from J, the gap between germline ends came to 9 bases. CDR3 sequence: CASRGQFSGANVLTF. CDR3 coding DNA: TGTGCCAGTAGAGGACAATTCTCTGGGGCCAACGTCCTGACTTTC. The full variable domain, rest sourced from reference TRBV19 and TRBJ2-6, is DGGITQSPKYLFRKEGQNVTLSCEQNLNHDAMYWYRQDPGQGLRLIYYSQIVNDFQKGDIAEGYSVSREKKESFPLTVTSAQKNPTAFYLCASRGQFSGANVLTFGAGSRLTVL.

This clone showed up just once. V and J are TRBV19 and TRBJ1-1; 7 bases are a match to TRBD1. V was clipped by 3 bases and J by 0 bases; unmatched bases: 4. The CDR3 covers 15 residues. Germline V lookup: CDR1 LNHDA, CDR2 SQIVND (reference sequence). The CDR3 spells CASSISDRVNTEAFF. In nucleotides, the CDR3 is TGTGCCAGTAGTATCTCTGACAGGGTGAACACTGAAGCTTTCTTT.